One sample yielded the 10 T cell receptor beta chains listed below, sequenced in a study of response to subunit inactivated influenza vaccine. Each CDR3 protein is one row after TCRdb ran MiXCR on the RT-PCR reads. The sample includes 500,000 to 700,000 distinct CDR3 sequences, around 25% of them seen just once. The data also belong to a second study, concerning T cells expressing NK-cell markers. From that study: Libraries used 5'RACE template switching adding universal primer site and UMIs.

The specimen comprised CD4+ T cells sorted from PBMCs, sampled about 11 days after vaccination. These receptors all come from a man aged 50-59 years who received an inactivated influenza vaccine.

The V call is TRBV6-5, the J call TRBJ1-2, with 9 bases lining up with TRBD1. Germline CDR1 is MNHEY and CDR2 is SVGAGI. The V gene end was trimmed by 1 base and the J gene end by 4 bases; junction bases not matched to a gene: 7. The CDR3 is 16 amino acids. Here the CDR3 reads CASSYYLGQGSYGYTF. CDR3 DNA: TGTGCCAGCAGTTACTACCTCGGACAGGGGTCCTATGGCTACACCTTC.

In its sample, this clonotype was seen a few times. The chain couples TRBV5-6 to TRBJ1-1; D gene ambiguous. CDR1 and CDR2 from the germline V gene are SGHDT and YYEEEE. This CDR3 has 12 amino acids. V was shortened by 2 bases and J by 10 bases, with 12 bases between the two germline ends. This CDR3 reads CASSFGFGIAFF. DNA of the CDR3: TGTGCCAGCAGCTTTGGATTTGGGATAGCTTTCTTT.

Ten or more counts support this clonotype. V is TRBV7-2 and J is TRBJ2-3, with D perhaps TRBD1 (6 bases). Germline values: CDR1 SGHTA, CDR2 FQGNSA. This CDR3 spans 17 amino acids. V lost 3 bases to trimming and J lost 5 bases, with 21 bases between them. CDR3 sequence reads: CASSLRRGFESGDTQYF. In nucleotides, the CDR3 is TGTGCCAGCAGCTTGCGCAGGGGTTTCGAGTCGGGAGATACGCAGTATTTT.

The chain recombines TRBV5-6 with TRBJ2-7; 7 bases align to TRBD1. The CDR3 is 16 amino acids. Germline V gene sequence: CDR1 SGHDT, CDR2 YYEEEE. Germline trimming cut 4 bases from V and 3 bases from J; bases unmatched to any gene: 13. The CDR3 region has the DNA TGTGCCAGCAGCCCCCTCCCCGGGACAGCATTCTACGAGCAGTACTTC. This encodes CASSPLPGTAFYEQYF.

This clonotype turned up a few times. The chain combines TRBV11-2 with TRBJ1-3; 7 bases align to TRBD1. After removal of 0 bases from V and 0 bases from J, the junction contained 8 bases not matched to a gene. Per the germline V gene, CDR1 is SGHAT and CDR2 is FQNNGV. This CDR3 has 18 amino acids. The CDR3 sequence is CASSLDRGTVGSGNTIYF. The CDR3 DNA is TGTGCCAGCAGCTTAGACCGAGGGACAGTCGGCTCTGGAAACACCATATATTTT.

This clonotype occurred a few times. The chain employs TRBV12-3 or TRBV12-4 and TRBJ2-1, with 9 positions matching TRBD1. The CDR3 consists of 12 residues. V was pared by 6 bases and J by 16 bases, with 10 bases of the junction left unmatched. CDR3 nucleotides: TGTGCCAGCAGCGAACACCGGACAGGGGATTTCTTC. This translates into CASSEHRTGDFF.

The table lists this clonotype with many counts. Written as DNA, the CDR3 is TGTGCCAGCTCACTGGGACAGATTGAAGCTTTCTTT. It encodes CASSLGQIEAFF. The chain combines TRBV18 with TRBJ1-1; TRBD1 matches 7 bases. CDR1 is KGHSH and CDR2 is LQKENI in the germline V gene. There are 12 residues in the CDR3. Trimming took 4 bases from V and 7 from J; bases not matched to a gene: 3.

The chain is built from TRBV7-2 and TRBJ1-4, with D unclear. The V end lost 5 bases, the J end lost 4 bases, and 8 bases lay between the germline ends. Germline CDR1 is SGHTA and CDR2 is FQGNSA. The CDR3 extends over 13 amino acids. CDR3 sequence (DNA): TGTGCCAGCAGCCAGGAGCTTAATGAAAAACTGTTTTTT. As protein: CASSQELNEKLFF.

This clonotype was seen more than once but under ten times. The V and J genes are TRBV7-8 and TRBJ2-1, with 7 bases identical to TRBD1. CDR3 length: 17 residues. Germline loops: CDR1 SGHVS, CDR2 FQNEAQ. Trimming removed 2 bases from V and 3 bases from J; junction bases left unmatched: 10. CDR3: CASSLSPGTAFYNEQFF. CDR3 DNA sequence: TGTGCCAGCAGCTTATCCCCCGGGACAGCCTTCTACAATGAGCAGTTCTTC.

This clonotype occurred a few times. The chain carries TRBV27 and TRBJ2-2, with unresolved D. V was pared by 7 bases and J by 1 base, with 13 bases between. The CDR3 is 15 residues long. CDR1 is MNHEY and CDR2 is SMNVEV in the germline V gene (reference sequence). CDR3 sequence (DNA): TGTGCCAGCATTAGTTACTCGGGGAACACCGGGGAGCTGTTTTTT. Translated, it gives CASISYSGNTGELFF.